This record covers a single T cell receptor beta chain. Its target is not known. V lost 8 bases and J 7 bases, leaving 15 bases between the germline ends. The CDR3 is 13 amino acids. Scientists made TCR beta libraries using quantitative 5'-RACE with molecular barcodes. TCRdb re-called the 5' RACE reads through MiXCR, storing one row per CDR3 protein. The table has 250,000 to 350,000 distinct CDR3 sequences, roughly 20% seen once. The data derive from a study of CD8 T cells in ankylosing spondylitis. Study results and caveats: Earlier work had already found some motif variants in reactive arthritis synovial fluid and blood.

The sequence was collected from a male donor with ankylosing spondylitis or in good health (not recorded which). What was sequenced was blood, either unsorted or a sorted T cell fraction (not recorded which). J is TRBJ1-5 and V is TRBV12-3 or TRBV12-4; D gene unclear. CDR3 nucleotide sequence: TGTGCCAGCCAACGAAGCAGGCAGCAGCCCCAGCATTTT. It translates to CASQRSRQQPQHF.